This entry describes one T cell receptor (beta chain). This record belongs to a study of shared clonotypes between healthy human individuals. The length of the CDR3 is 15 residues. The V gene's germline CDR1 is KGHSH and CDR2 LQKENI. J was trimmed by 6 bases and V by 5 bases; bases with no gene match: 6. Samples underwent the assay at deep level. Profiled with immunoSEQ multiplex PCR; TCRdb holds only in-frame clones, not every one. There are about 1 million clones in the sample; 65% to 80% occur only once, and about 1.5% lies in the top ten. The specimen sequenced was memory CD4+ T cells sorted from blood. Subset: CD45RA-negative fraction. The chain employs TRBV18 and TRBJ2-7; 14 bases align to TRBD2. The sequence was obtained from a man younger than 35 in good health. CDR3 protein: CASSSGLAGGIEQYF. The CDR3 DNA is TGTGCCAGCTCATCTGGACTAGCGGGGGGTATCGAGCAGTACTTC.